Following are 2 T cell receptor beta chains from one sample sequenced in a study of regulatory T cells in long-lasting Graves disease. Time point meaning: persistent/refractory GD, antithyroid drugs over 5 years with positive TRAb. Generation of the TCR library employed RNA extracted from PBMCs. The authors built TCR beta libraries using iRepertoire HTBI primers and Arm-PCR of CDR3 regions. TCRdb redid the calling of the multiplex PCR reads with MiXCR, one entry per CDR3 protein. The sample has under 350,000 distinct CDR3 sequences; 20% to 25% are singletons. The sequencing used peripheral blood mononuclear cells (PBMCs), collected when the disease was refractory, from a patient treated with antithyroid drugs. These receptors originate from a female donor with Graves disease.

Only a few counts were recorded for this clonotype. V is TRBV4-3 and J is TRBJ2-7, with D perhaps matching TRBD1 or TRBD2 (5 bases each). From germline, CDR1 is LGHNA and CDR2 YSLEER. The V and J ends lost 3 bases and 0 bases respectively, with 15 bases between them. The CDR3 has 16 residues. The CDR3 loop is CASSHSRDPSSYEQYF. The CDR3 coding sequence is TGCGCCAGCAGCCATAGCCGGGACCCAAGCTCCTACGAGCAGTACTTC.

The chain combines TRBV18 with TRBJ2-5; D is ambiguous. Germline assignment: CDR1 KGHSH and CDR2 LQKENI. The V end lost 3 bases, the J end lost 5 bases, and 16 bases lay between the germline ends. CDR3 length: 15 amino acids. The CDR3 DNA sequence: TGTGCCAGCTCACCCAGCTGGGATAGTCGGGAGACCCAGTACTTC. Protein: CASSPSWDSRETQYF.